Listed here are 25 T cell receptor beta chains from one sample, sequenced in a study of OX40 agonist ivuxolimab in advanced cancers. Sequenced by immunoSEQ multiplex PCR; TCRdb stores in-frame clones only, minus some. The repertoire includes around 60,000 clones, 89% of them detected once, and approximately 20% sits in the top ten. Sequences were derived from CD4+ or CD8+ T cells sorted from blood, sampled in a trial of the OX40 agonist ivuxolimab. The receptors derive from an adult with an advanced solid tumor such as melanoma, head and neck, liver or kidney cancer.

The chain employs TRBV5-1 and TRBJ2-7; 7 bases line up with TRBD2. The germline gives CDR1 SGHRS, CDR2 YFSETQ. The ends lost 5 bases at V and 4 bases at J; junction bases unmatched: 6. The CDR3 totals 13 residues. This CDR3 reads CASSCGRGYEQYF. As DNA, the CDR3 is TGCGCCAGCAGTTGCGGGAGAGGGTACGAGCAGTACTTC.

The rearrangement joins TRBV13 to TRBJ2-2, with 11 bases lining up with TRBD1. This CDR3 spans 16 amino acids. V shed 6 bases, J shed 2 bases, and the junction held 5 bases outside the gene matches. CDR1 and CDR2 (germline): PRHDT, FYEKMQ (reference sequence). The CDR3 spells CASRGQGARNTGELFF. Written as DNA, the CDR3 is TGTGCCAGCAGAGGACAGGGGGCGAGAAACACCGGGGAGCTGTTTTTT.

CDR3 region: CASSDRQGDTEAFF. CDR3 bases: TGTGCCAGCAGTGATCGACAGGGGGACACTGAAGCTTTCTTT. V gene TRBV28 combines with J gene TRBJ1-1, with 9 positions matching TRBD1. The J segment lost 3 bases and the V segment lost 5 bases, leaving 4 bases of the junction unmatched. Germline V gene sequence: CDR1 MDHEN, CDR2 SYDVKM. CDR3 length: 14 residues. The complete variable domain, with remaining parts taken from reference TRBV28 and TRBJ1-1, reads DVKVTQSSRYLVKRTGEKVFLECVQDMDHENMFWYRQDPGLGLRLIYFSYDVKMKEKGDIPEGYSVSREKKERFSLILESASTNQTSMYLCASSDRQGDTEAFFGQGTRLTVV.

V is TRBV4-3 and J is TRBJ1-1; no definite D call. The V gene lost 0 bases and the J gene lost 0 bases, with 8 bases spanning the gap. The CDR3 is 15 amino acids. Germline assignment: CDR1 LGHNA and CDR2 YSLEER. CDR3 DNA: TGCGCCAGCAGCCAAGAGATGCTGATGAACACTGAAGCTTTCTTT. It codes for CASSQEMLMNTEAFF.

This sequence joins TRBV6-5 and TRBJ1-1; the D gene is possibly TRBD1 (5 bases). Germline lookup yields CDR1 MNHEY and CDR2 SVGAGI. The CDR3 runs 13 residues. V was cut by 6 bases and J by 3 bases, with 11 bases left in between. The CDR3 loop is CASRNRIDTEAFF. The DNA of the CDR3 is TGTGCCAGCAGAAACAGGATCGACACTGAAGCTTTCTTT.

The rearrangement links TRBV1 to TRBJ2-3; no check of the table's D call, TRBD2, against the DNA was made. TRBV1 is recorded as a pseudogene. This CDR3 region has 14 residues. The chain's CDR3 is CTRGGGRWTDTQYF. DNA for the CDR3: TGCACCCGGGGGGGAGGGAGGTGGACAGATACGCAGTATTTT.

V usage is TRBV7-6 and J usage is TRBJ2-1; D uncertain. The CDR3 spans 17 residues. V lost 2 bases and J lost 3, with 17 bases in between. CDR1 is SGHVS and CDR2 is FNYEAQ in the germline V gene. The CDR3 coding sequence is TGTGCCAGCAGCTTACAGGTCCCTAGAGACCTCTACAATGAGCAGTTCTTC. Residues: CASSLQVPRDLYNEQFF.

This clone is a singleton in its sample. The V call is TRBV18, the J call TRBJ2-7; 9 bases line up with TRBD1. Per germline, CDR1 KGHSH and CDR2 LQKENI. After removal of 3 bases from V and 6 bases from J, the junction contained 6 bases not matched to a gene. This CDR3 comprises 14 residues. The CDR3 DNA sequence: TGTGCCAGCTCACCTCAGACAGGGGGGCGCGAGCAGTACTTC. Translating gives CASSPQTGGREQYF.

The rearrangement links TRBV7-2 to TRBJ2-1, with TRBD2 identical over 7 bases. The V and J ends lost 1 base and 16 bases, in that order; junction bases with no gene match: 7. Germline-derived CDR1 and CDR2 are SGHTA and FQGNSA. The CDR3 covers 12 residues. The CDR3 is CASSLDLGGLFF. In DNA, the CDR3 is TGTGCCAGCAGCTTAGATTTGGGAGGGCTCTTCTTC. The entire variable domain, with the rest obtained from reference TRBV7-2 and TRBJ2-1, is as follows: GAGVSQSPSNKVTEKGKDVELRCDPISGHTALYWYRQSLGQGLEFLIYFQGNSAPDKSGLPSDRFSAERTGGSVSTLTIQRTQQEDSAVYLCASSLDLGGLFFGPGTRLTVL.

The chain is built from TRBV2 and TRBJ2-5; 11 bases are shared with TRBD2. The germline gives CDR1 SNHLY, CDR2 FYNNEI. V was pared by 4 bases and J by 4 bases, with 5 bases of the junction left unmatched. CDR3 length equals 15 residues. The CDR3 region is CASSVPSGGRETQYF. CDR3 nucleotide sequence: TGTGCCAGCAGTGTGCCTAGCGGGGGGAGAGAGACCCAGTACTTC.

The V gene is TRBV7-9, the J gene TRBJ2-5; 8 positions agree with TRBD1. The germline gives CDR1 SEHNR, CDR2 FQNEAQ (reference sequence). Trimming at V came to 5 bases and at J to 5 bases, leaving 10 bases not matched to a gene. The CDR3 sequence is 15 residues long. The CDR3 DNA sequence: TGTGCCAGCAGCACGGACAGGGAGGTCCCCGAGACCCAGTACTTC. Amino acids: CASSTDREVPETQYF.

CDR3 loop: CASRQISSTDTQYF. The CDR3 DNA reads TGTGCCAGCAGACAAATTTCTAGCACAGATACGCAGTATTTT. The chain combines TRBV5-6 with TRBJ2-3; D ambiguous. There are 14 residues in the CDR3. The V gene lost 5 bases and the J gene lost 0 bases, with 10 bases spanning the gap. CDR1 and CDR2 (germline): SGHDT, YYEEEE. The full variable domain, completed using reference TRBV5-6 and TRBJ2-3, is DAGVTQSPTHLIKTRGQQVTLRCSPKSGHDTVSWYQQALGQGPQFIFQYYEEEERQRGNFPDRFSGHQFPNYSSELNVNALLLGDSALYLCASRQISSTDTQYFGPGTRLTVL.

The rearrangement joins TRBV5-6 to TRBJ1-3; TRBD1 agrees at 7 bases. V lost 0 bases and J lost 9; bases outside the gene matches: 3. The CDR3 loop spans 13 amino acids. Looked up from germline, CDR1 is SGHDT and CDR2 is YYEEEE. CDR3 protein: CASSLGQGVTIYF. The CDR3 bases are TGTGCCAGCAGCTTGGGACAGGGAGTCACCATATATTTT.

V usage is TRBV6-5 and J usage is TRBJ2-7; TRBD1 might be the D (6 bases). The CDR3 extends over 15 amino acids. V shed 0 bases and J shed 4 bases, with 13 bases lying between them. Germline assignment: CDR1 MNHEY and CDR2 SVGAGI. CDR3 DNA: TGTGCCAGCAGTTACTCGCCAGGGGAAGGATACGAGCAGTACTTC. It encodes CASSYSPGEGYEQYF.

The rearrangement joins TRBV7-2 to TRBJ2-7; D might be TRBD2 (5 bases). Germline V gene sequence: CDR1 SGHTA, CDR2 FQGNSA. The length of the CDR3 is 13 residues. V gave up 5 bases and J gave up 4 bases, with 12 bases separating them. The CDR3, as DNA: TGTGCCAGCAGCGAGGGTAGTCCATACGAGCAGTACTTC. Amino acid sequence: CASSEGSPYEQYF.

The V call is TRBV5-8, the J call TRBJ1-5, with D perhaps matching TRBD1 (6 bases). V dropped 0 bases and J dropped 7 bases, with 8 bases sitting between them. The CDR3 sequence is 13 residues long. Per the germline V gene, CDR1 is SGHTS and CDR2 is YDEGEE. CDR3 sequence reads: CASSLGGGQPQHF. CDR3 in DNA: TGTGCCAGCAGCTTGGGAGGGGGGCAGCCCCAGCATTTT.

This sequence joins TRBV7-9 and TRBJ2-5; 7 positions agree with TRBD2. V lost 1 base, J lost 4 bases, and 3 bases stayed unmatched. Germline loops: CDR1 SEHNR, CDR2 FQNEAQ (reference sequence). The CDR3 is made up of 14 amino acids. The CDR3 region has the DNA TGTGCCAGCAGCTTAGGCGGGAGCGGAGAGACCCAGTACTTC. Amino acid sequence: CASSLGGSGETQYF.

The chain joins TRBV30 to TRBJ1-5; tentative D call: TRBD1 (5 bases). The CDR3 length is 13 residues. V lost 4 bases and J lost 1, with 8 bases in between. Germline CDR1 GTSNPN, CDR2 SVGIG (reference sequence). CDR3 sequence reads: CAWNRGSNQPQHF. The CDR3 DNA follows: TGTGCCTGGAATAGGGGAAGCAATCAGCCCCAGCATTTT.

The rearrangement uses TRBV6-5 and TRBJ2-2; 8 bases are a match to TRBD1. This CDR3 spans 13 amino acids. Germline values: CDR1 MNHEY, CDR2 SVGAGI. V trimming: 8 bases; J trimming: 2 bases; junction bases outside the gene matches: 1. CDR3 amino acids: CASGQGNTGELFF. The CDR3 nucleotides read TGTGCCAGCGGACAGGGTAACACCGGGGAGCTGTTTTTT.

The chain carries TRBV11-3 and TRBJ2-2; a weak D match, TRBD2 (5 bases). Germline CDR1 reads SGHNT; CDR2 reads YENEEA. With 7 bases removed from V and 8 bases from J, the gap between germline ends came to 8 bases. There are 11 residues in the CDR3. The CDR3 DNA reads as TGTGCCAGCAACGAGGGTGGGGAGCTGTTTTTT. The encoded protein is CASNEGGELFF.

The CDR3, as DNA: TGTGCCAGCAGCTACGGGACTAGCGGGTACTCCTACGAGCAGTACTTC. This gives the protein CASSYGTSGYSYEQYF. The V call is TRBV7-8, the J call TRBJ2-7; TRBD2 matches 12 bases. The length of the CDR3 is 16 residues. V shed 4 bases, J shed 0 bases, and the junction held 4 bases outside the gene matches. Germline V gives CDR1 SGHVS, CDR2 FQNEAQ. Using reference TRBV7-8 and TRBJ2-7 for the parts outside the CDR3, the full variable domain is GAGVSQSPRYKVAKRGQDVALRCDPISGHVSLFWYQQALGQGPEFLTYFQNEAQLDKSGLPSDRFFAERPEGSVSTLKIQRTQQEDSAVYLCASSYGTSGYSYEQYFGPGTRLTVT.

The V and J genes are TRBV9 and TRBJ2-1; 9 positions agree with TRBD2. V shed 1 base and J 2 bases; nucleotides not matched to a gene: 4. The germline gives CDR1 SGDLS, CDR2 YYNGEE. The CDR3 runs 16 residues. CDR3 sequence reads: CASSVTIAGAYNEQFF. As DNA, the CDR3 is TGTGCCAGCAGCGTAACAATAGCGGGAGCCTACAATGAGCAGTTCTTC.

J is TRBJ1-2 and V is TRBV2; 9 nucleotides align to TRBD1. The germline V gene encodes CDR1 SNHLY and CDR2 FYNNEI. Trimming cost V 8 bases and J 7 bases; bases outside gene matches: 11. This CDR3 is built from 14 residues. This CDR3 reads CASRWDREDVGYTF. The CDR3 DNA is TGTGCCAGCCGTTGGGACAGGGAAGATGTTGGCTACACCTTC.

CDR3 sequence reads: CASSKVWLPNFYEQYF. The CDR3 DNA sequence: TGTGCCAGCAGCAAAGTTTGGTTGCCCAACTTCTACGAGCAGTACTTC. The V and J genes are TRBV21-1 and TRBJ2-7; the DNA was not used to check the table's D call, TRBD2. TRBV21-1 is a pseudogene segment. CDR3 size: 16 residues.

This clone is categorized as medium-sized. The V gene is TRBV7-2, the J gene TRBJ2-1; no firm D call. V dropped 1 base and J dropped 9 bases, with 7 bases sitting between them. CDR1 and CDR2 (germline): SGHTA, FQGNSA. This CDR3 comprises 12 residues. The CDR3 spells CASSLDWIEQFF. CDR3 in DNA: TGTGCCAGCAGCTTAGACTGGATTGAGCAGTTCTTC.